These 8 T cell receptor beta chains were sequenced from one sample in a study of blood T cell repertoires in COVID-19. Clones were sequenced by immunoSEQ multiplex PCR, and TCRdb holds only the in-frame ones, with some missing. Here the sample spans hundreds of thousands of clones, more than 60% being singletons. The source material was peripheral blood. Receptors originate from a woman aged 40 to 55 with active or convalescent COVID-19.

The CDR3 nucleotides read TGTGCCAGCAGCCTGGGACAGTCTAACTCTGAAGCTTTCTTT. It translates to CASSLGQSNSEAFF. The V and J genes are TRBV5-5 and TRBJ1-1; 7 positions agree with TRBD1. Looked up from germline, CDR1 is SGHKS and CDR2 is YYEKEE (reference sequence). The CDR3 covers 14 residues. V shed 4 bases, J shed 6 bases, and the junction held 9 bases outside the gene matches.

This chain connects TRBV18 to TRBJ2-7; possibly TRBD2 for D (6 bases). This CDR3 spans 11 amino acids. The V gene lost 3 bases and the J gene lost 7 bases, with 7 bases spanning the gap. CDR1 is KGHSH, CDR2 LQKENI, per germline. This chain's CDR3 is CASSPEGEQYF. The CDR3 DNA reads as TGTGCCAGCTCACCGGAGGGGGAGCAGTACTTC.

This chain joins TRBV5-8 and TRBJ2-3; D is perhaps TRBD1 (5 bases). Germline CDR1 and CDR2: SGHTS and YDEGEE. This CDR3 comprises 13 residues. V lost 4 bases to trimming and J lost 7 bases, with 13 bases between them. The CDR3 reads CASSPTGDNTQYF. Written as DNA, the CDR3 is TGTGCCAGCAGCCCTACAGGAGATAATACGCAGTATTTT.

The chain recombines TRBV19 with TRBJ1-6, with 10 bases matching TRBD1. Germline lookup yields CDR1 LNHDA and CDR2 SQIVND (reference sequence). J lost 7 bases, V lost 3 bases, and 3 bases had no gene match. This CDR3 has 15 residues. CDR3: CASSIDRGRNSPLHF. For the CDR3, the DNA is TGTGCCAGTAGTATTGACAGGGGGCGGAATTCACCCCTCCACTTT. Variable domain in full (rest from reference TRBV19 and TRBJ1-6): DGGITQSPKYLFRKEGQNVTLSCEQNLNHDAMYWYRQDPGQGLRLIYYSQIVNDFQKGDIAEGYSVSREKKESFPLTVTSAQKNPTAFYLCASSIDRGRNSPLHFGNGTRLTVT.

This rearrangement joins TRBV12-3 or TRBV12-4 to TRBJ1-4; no reliable D call. This CDR3 is built from 12 residues. The V end was cut by 4 bases, the J end by 7 bases, with 7 bases between. CDR3 bases: TGTGCCAGCAGTTCACGGGGTGAAAAACTGTTTTTT. Its translation: CASSSRGEKLFF.

The chain links TRBV7-2 to TRBJ1-5; a possible D gene is TRBD1 (5 bases). CDR1 is SGHTA, CDR2 FQGNSA, per germline. The CDR3 consists of 15 residues. The ends were cut back, 2 bases at V and 5 bases at J, with 13 bases in the middle. The CDR3 region is CASSLNGGTDQPQHF. CDR3 DNA sequence: TGTGCCAGCAGCTTAAACGGGGGGACGGATCAGCCCCAGCATTTT.

This sequence joins TRBV2 and TRBJ2-7; the match to TRBD1 covers 10 bases. The CDR3 covers 13 residues. CDR1 is SNHLY and CDR2 is FYNNEI in the germline V gene. Unmatched junction bases numbered 4, after V lost 5 bases and J lost 6 bases. The DNA of the CDR3 is TGTGCCAGCAGTCGGGACAGGGGAGGCGAGCAGTACTTC. It yields the protein CASSRDRGGEQYF.

The chain has TRBV7-2 and TRBJ2-6, with 11 bases fitting TRBD1. Germline CDR1 SGHTA, CDR2 FQGNSA. The length of the CDR3 is 17 residues. Germline trimming cut 3 bases from V and 2 bases from J; bases unmatched to any gene: 3. CDR3 in amino acids: CASSFGQGAAGANVLTF. CDR3 nucleotides: TGTGCCAGCAGCTTCGGACAGGGGGCAGCTGGGGCCAACGTCCTGACTTTC.